The 25 T cell receptor beta chains below were found in one sample sequenced in a study of long-term antiretroviral therapy in people with HIV (dated by TCRdb to 2021 to 2024). The immunoSEQ hsTCRB v3.0 assay was used at survey level resolution for TRB variable region sequencing. The table comes from immuneACCESS by way of TCRdb, which keeps in-frame sequences with V and J called. Part of the clones is missing from these tables; in studies checked, under half for an unresolved V gene and the rest for unknown reasons. The sample table shows more than 20,000 clones, and around 83% are seen once. Together, the top ten hold about 3.5% of the sample. Sequencing used unsorted PBMCs, obtained 1.9 years after starting antiretroviral therapy. Every receptor here comes from a woman younger than 45 with HIV.

The genes are TRBV28 and TRBJ1-2; TRBD1 is a possible D gene (5 bases). V lost 2 bases and J lost 7, with 23 bases in between. Germline V gene sequence: CDR1 MDHEN, CDR2 SYDVKM. CDR3 length: 17 residues. The CDR3 protein is CASSLEGREARLGGYTF. DNA for the CDR3: TGTGCCAGCAGTTTAGAGGGCAGGGAGGCCCGCCTTGGTGGCTACACCTTC.

V usage is TRBV2 and J usage is TRBJ1-2; D is uncertain. CDR3 length: 13 amino acids. Germline V lookup: CDR1 SNHLY, CDR2 FYNNEI. V was trimmed by 3 bases and J by 2 bases, leaving 7 bases between them. Written as DNA, the CDR3 is TGTGCCAGCAGTGAGGGCAGAAACTATGGCTACACCTTC. This translates into CASSEGRNYGYTF.

The CDR3 region has the DNA TGTGCCAGCAGCTTTAGGGGGGGTAACACTGAAGCTTTCTTT. The encoded protein is CASSFRGGNTEAFF. The chain has TRBV5-6 and TRBJ1-1; tentatively, D is TRBD1 (6 bases). CDR3 length: 14 amino acids. Germline CDR1 reads SGHDT; CDR2 reads YYEEEE. V was trimmed by 2 bases and J by 2 bases, leaving 10 bases between them.

CDR3 bases: TGCGCCAGCAGCTTGTATAGCCGGGACAGGGTAACAGAGACCCAGTACTTC. It codes for CASSLYSRDRVTETQYF. The rearrangement uses TRBV5-1 and TRBJ2-5; TRBD1 matches at 9 bases. Trimming cost V 1 base and J 4 bases; bases outside gene matches: 11. Per the germline V gene, CDR1 is SGHRS and CDR2 is YFSETQ. The CDR3 sequence is 17 residues long.

CDR3 sequence: CASSFGVAETQYF. The CDR3 coding sequence is TGTGCCAGCAGCTTTGGGGTTGCCGAGACCCAGTACTTC. The rearrangement uses TRBV7-6 and TRBJ2-5; the D is unclear. V was cut by 3 bases and J by 5 bases, with 10 bases left in between. The germline CDR1 and CDR2 sequences are SGHVS and FNYEAQ. This CDR3 is 13 amino acids long.

The CDR3 DNA reads TGTGCCAGCAGCTTATACCTCGGGTACGAGCAGTACGTC. Protein product: CASSLYLGYEQYV. J is TRBJ2-7 and V is TRBV11-2, with D unclear. In germline, CDR1 is SGHAT, CDR2 FQNNGV. The CDR3 consists of 13 residues. V shed 2 bases and J shed 4 bases, with 9 bases lying between them.

The rearrangement links TRBV4-2 to TRBJ1-3, with D tentatively TRBD1 (5 bases). This CDR3 is 22 amino acids long. V was shortened by 1 base and J by 0 bases, with 28 bases between the two germline ends. Germline V gives CDR1 LGHNA, CDR2 YNFKEQ. The CDR3 loop reads CASSQGTGGSYIRFNSGNTIYF. The CDR3 DNA follows: TGTGCCAGCAGCCAAGGTACAGGAGGATCCTATATTAGATTTAACTCTGGAAACACCATATATTTT.

The chain links TRBV20-1 to TRBJ2-5, with 7 bases aligning to TRBD2. This CDR3 contains 11 residues. Germline V gene data show CDR1 as DFQATT and CDR2 as SNEGSKA (reference sequence). V lost 6 bases to trimming and J lost 3 bases; unmatched junction nucleotides: 1. CDR3 region: CSASGEETQYF. CDR3 sequence (DNA): TGCAGTGCGAGCGGGGAAGAGACCCAGTACTTC.

A single count supports this clone. The CDR3 coding sequence is TGTGCCAGCAGCCCGCAGGGGGCAACTAACTATGGCTACACCTTC. As protein: CASSPQGATNYGYTF. This rearrangement joins TRBV9 to TRBJ1-2; TRBD1 aligns across 8 bases. Germline loops: CDR1 SGDLS, CDR2 YYNGEE. This CDR3 region has 15 residues. After removal of 4 bases from V and 0 bases from J, the junction contained 5 bases not matched to a gene.

The V and J genes are TRBV5-5 and TRBJ2-7, with a tentative D call TRBD2 (5 bases). V was shortened by 0 bases and J by 3 bases, with 7 bases between the two germline ends. The CDR3 is 13 amino acids. In germline, CDR1 is SGHKS, CDR2 YYEKEE (reference sequence). CDR3 protein: CASSLASGYEQYF. The CDR3 DNA reads as TGTGCCAGCAGCTTGGCCAGCGGCTACGAGCAGTACTTC. Variable domain in full (rest from reference TRBV5-5 and TRBJ2-7): DAGVTQSPTHLIKTRGQQVTLRCSPISGHKSVSWYQQVLGQGPQFIFQYYEKEERGRGNFPDRFSARQFPNYSSELNVNALLLGDSALYLCASSLASGYEQYFGPGTRLTVT.

The chain combines TRBV5-1 with TRBJ1-5, with 7 bases aligning to TRBD1. V shed 2 bases and J 6 bases; nucleotides not matched to a gene: 5. The CDR3 covers 14 residues. Per the germline V gene, CDR1 is SGHRS and CDR2 is YFSETQ. CDR3 residues: CASSFSTGAQPQHF. The CDR3 bases are TGCGCCAGCAGCTTTAGTACAGGGGCTCAGCCCCAGCATTTT.

The chain recombines TRBV5-1 with TRBJ2-4, with TRBD2 as a possible D gene (5 bases). This CDR3 is 15 amino acids long. Trimming removed 4 bases from V and 4 bases from J, with 15 bases in between. Germline CDR1 and CDR2: SGHRS and YFSETQ. This chain's CDR3 is CASSPGVGTKNIQYF. In DNA form, the CDR3 reads TGCGCCAGCAGCCCCGGGGTCGGTACTAAAAACATTCAGTACTTC.

This clone was detected once. V usage is TRBV6-1 and J usage is TRBJ1-2; a weak D match, TRBD1 (5 bases). The CDR3 has 15 residues. Trimming removed 4 bases from V and 4 bases from J, with 16 bases in between. CDR1 MNHNS and CDR2 SASEGT come from the germline V gene. As DNA, the CDR3 is TGTGCCAGCAGTGGCGGGGCGGACCGAAGCTATGGCTACACCTTC. Its protein is CASSGGADRSYGYTF.

The chain has TRBV6-6 and TRBJ1-6; D ambiguous. Per germline, CDR1 MNHNY and CDR2 SVGAGI (reference sequence). The CDR3 is 16 amino acids. V lost 0 bases and J lost 7, with 13 bases in between. CDR3 in amino acids: CASSYSRPRLNSPLHF. CDR3 sequence (DNA): TGTGCCAGCAGTTACTCCCGCCCCAGGCTAAATTCACCCCTCCACTTT.

The J gene is TRBJ2-3, the V gene TRBV7-2, with TRBD2 matching 11 bases. CDR1 and CDR2 (germline): SGHTA, FQGNSA. The CDR3 runs to 18 residues. Unmatched junction bases numbered 8, after V lost 2 bases and J lost 1 base. The CDR3 reads CASSLLRLAGTRTDTQYF. The CDR3 bases are TGTGCCAGCAGCTTACTACGACTAGCGGGGACCCGCACAGATACGCAGTATTTT.

This clone was counted between two and nine times. This chain connects TRBV19 to TRBJ1-5; 7 bases fit TRBD1. V was pared by 6 bases and J by 10 bases, with 9 bases of the junction left unmatched. Germline CDR1 is LNHDA and CDR2 is SQIVND (reference sequence). This CDR3 has 13 amino acids. CDR3 bases: TGTGCCAGTAGCCCCACAGGGGTTATCCCCCAGCATTTT. Translating gives CASSPTGVIPQHF.

The chain is built from TRBV5-1 and TRBJ1-1; possibly TRBD1 for D (5 bases). V shed 5 bases and J shed 0 bases, with 20 bases lying between them. The CDR3 is 17 amino acids. Germline assignment: CDR1 SGHRS and CDR2 YFSETQ. The CDR3 reads CASSKLSYGAMNTEAFF. CDR3 nucleotides: TGCGCCAGCAGTAAGTTGTCGTACGGGGCTATGAACACTGAAGCTTTCTTT.

V and J are TRBV29-1 and TRBJ2-7; D remains unclear. Trimming shortened V by 0 bases and J by 7 bases, and 13 bases separated the two germline ends. CDR3 length: 13 amino acids. Germline V lookup: CDR1 SQVTM, CDR2 ANQGSEA. This chain's CDR3 is CSVEDPTHFEQYF. The DNA for the CDR3 is TGCAGCGTTGAAGATCCTACCCATTTTGAGCAGTACTTC.

This clone was seen a few times. The chain links TRBV7-2 to TRBJ1-6; D not resolved. The CDR3 is 11 residues long. The V and J ends lost 1 base and 8 bases respectively, with 0 bases between them. CDR1 and CDR2 (germline): SGHTA, FQGNSA. This CDR3 is CASSLDSPLHF. Here the CDR3 DNA reads TGTGCCAGCAGCTTAGATTCACCCCTCCACTTT.

The rearrangement links TRBV15 to TRBJ1-1; no clear D. Germline CDR1 LNHNV, CDR2 YYDKDF (reference sequence). CDR3 length equals 18 residues. V gave up 3 bases and J gave up 2 bases, with 22 bases separating them. The CDR3 protein is CATSRLSSLWQSNTEAFF. CDR3 sequence (DNA): TGTGCCACCAGCAGGCTATCCTCTTTGTGGCAGAGTAACACTGAAGCTTTCTTT. Complete variable domain (other parts from reference TRBV15 and TRBJ1-1): DAMVIQNPRYQVTQFGKPVTLSCSQTLNHNVMYWYQQKSSQAPKLLFHYYDKDFNNEADTPDNFQSRRPNTSFCFLDIRSPGLGDTAMYLCATSRLSSLWQSNTEAFFGQGTRLTVV.

The J gene is TRBJ2-7, the V gene TRBV18; weak D call: TRBD2 (6 bases). V dropped 4 bases and J dropped 1 base, with 14 bases sitting between them. Germline V CDR1 and CDR2: KGHSH, LQKENI. CDR3 length equals 15 residues. The CDR3 protein is CASSLGGQGSYEQYF. CDR3 DNA sequence: TGTGCCAGCTCACTTGGAGGGCAGGGATCCTACGAGCAGTACTTC.

The chain recombines TRBV18 with TRBJ1-5; 7 bases match TRBD1. The CDR3 consists of 16 residues. The ends lost 3 bases at V and 4 bases at J; junction bases unmatched: 9. The germline gives CDR1 KGHSH, CDR2 LQKENI. The CDR3 DNA follows: TGTGCCAGCTCACCTCAGGGGGAAGGATTAAATCAGCCCCAGCATTTT. Residues: CASSPQGEGLNQPQHF.

V and J are TRBV19 and TRBJ1-1; a possible D gene is TRBD1 (6 bases). This CDR3 comprises 15 residues. Germline V gives CDR1 LNHDA, CDR2 SQIVND (reference sequence). Trimming pared 6 bases from V and 1 base from J, leaving 15 bases between. In DNA, the CDR3 is TGTGCCAGTAGGGACATAGTGACAGGGAACACTGAAGCTTTCTTT. It yields the protein CASRDIVTGNTEAFF. Full variable domain (rest looked up from reference TRBV19 and TRBJ1-1): DGGITQSPKYLFRKEGQNVTLSCEQNLNHDAMYWYRQDPGQGLRLIYYSQIVNDFQKGDIAEGYSVSREKKESFPLTVTSAQKNPTAFYLCASRDIVTGNTEAFFGQGTRLTVV.

This clone has a single count. The rearrangement uses TRBV9 and TRBJ2-2; D not resolved. The CDR3 runs 14 residues. Trimming left V 0 bases short and J 9 bases short, with 12 bases between. The germline gives CDR1 SGDLS, CDR2 YYNGEE. This chain's CDR3 is CASSVGEGRRELFF. For the CDR3, the DNA is TGTGCCAGCAGCGTAGGGGAAGGTCGAAGGGAGCTGTTTTTT.

V is TRBV29-1 and J is TRBJ1-2; D is uncertain. Germline assignment: CDR1 SQVTM and CDR2 ANQGSEA. V lost 4 bases to trimming and J lost 7 bases, with 13 bases between them. The CDR3 length is 12 residues. CDR3: CSVGEKLGGYTF. The DNA of the CDR3 is TGCAGCGTTGGTGAGAAGTTGGGTGGCTACACCTTC.